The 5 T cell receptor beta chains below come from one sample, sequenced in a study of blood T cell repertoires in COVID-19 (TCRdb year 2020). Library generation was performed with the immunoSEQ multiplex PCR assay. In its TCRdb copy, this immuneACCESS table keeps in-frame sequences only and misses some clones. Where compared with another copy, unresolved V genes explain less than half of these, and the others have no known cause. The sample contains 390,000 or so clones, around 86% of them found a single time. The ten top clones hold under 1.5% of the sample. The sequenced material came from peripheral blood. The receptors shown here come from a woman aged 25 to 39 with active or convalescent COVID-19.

Written as DNA, the CDR3 is TGTGCCAGCAGTGACCTAGCGGGCGGCACAGATACGCAGTATTTT. Protein: CASSDLAGGTDTQYF. The rearrangement joins TRBV6-4 to TRBJ2-3; 8 bases align to TRBD2. The V segment lost 2 bases and the J segment 1 base; nucleotides outside the gene matches: 2. Germline assignment: CDR1 MRHNA and CDR2 SNTAGT. This CDR3 is 15 amino acids long.

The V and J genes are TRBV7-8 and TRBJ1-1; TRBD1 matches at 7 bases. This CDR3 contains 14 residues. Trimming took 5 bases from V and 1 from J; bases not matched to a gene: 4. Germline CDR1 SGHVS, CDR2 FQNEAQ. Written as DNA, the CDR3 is TGTGCCAGCAGCCCTCAGGGGGGGAACACTGAAGCTTTCTTT. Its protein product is CASSPQGGNTEAFF.

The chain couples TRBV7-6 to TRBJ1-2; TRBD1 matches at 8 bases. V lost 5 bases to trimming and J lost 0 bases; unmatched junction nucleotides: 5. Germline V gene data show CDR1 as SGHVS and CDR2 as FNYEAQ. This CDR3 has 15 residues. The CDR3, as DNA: TGTGCCAGCAGCCGTACAGGGGGAGCTAACTATGGCTACACCTTC. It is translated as CASSRTGGANYGYTF.

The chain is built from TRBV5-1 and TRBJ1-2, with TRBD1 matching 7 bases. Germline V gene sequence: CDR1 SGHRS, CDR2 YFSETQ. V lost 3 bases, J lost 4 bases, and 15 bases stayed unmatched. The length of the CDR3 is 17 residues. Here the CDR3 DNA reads TGCGCCAGCAGCTACTTATCACAGGGGCCAGACGCCTATGGCTACACCTTC. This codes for CASSYLSQGPDAYGYTF.

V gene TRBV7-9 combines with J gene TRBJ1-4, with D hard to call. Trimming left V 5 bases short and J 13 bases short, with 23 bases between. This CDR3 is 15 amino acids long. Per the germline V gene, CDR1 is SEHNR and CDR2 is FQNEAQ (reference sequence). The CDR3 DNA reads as TGTGCCAGCAGCCTACCCGGACTGTCCTTCGGGAGACTGTTTTTT. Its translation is CASSLPGLSFGRLFF.